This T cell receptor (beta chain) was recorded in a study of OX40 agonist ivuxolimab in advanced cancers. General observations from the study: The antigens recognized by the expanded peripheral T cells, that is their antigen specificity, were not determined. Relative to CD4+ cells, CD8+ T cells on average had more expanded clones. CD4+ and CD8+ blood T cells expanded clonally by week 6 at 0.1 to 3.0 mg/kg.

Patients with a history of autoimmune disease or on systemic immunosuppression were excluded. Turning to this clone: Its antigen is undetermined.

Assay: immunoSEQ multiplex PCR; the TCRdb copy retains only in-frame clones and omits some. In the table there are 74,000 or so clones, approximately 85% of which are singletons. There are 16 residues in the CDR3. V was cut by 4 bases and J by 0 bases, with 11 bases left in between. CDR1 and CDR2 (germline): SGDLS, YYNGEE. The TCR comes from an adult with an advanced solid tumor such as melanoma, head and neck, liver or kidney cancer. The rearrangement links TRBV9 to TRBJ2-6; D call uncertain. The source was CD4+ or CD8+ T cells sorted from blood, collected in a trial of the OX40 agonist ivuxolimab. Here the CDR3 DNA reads TGTGCCAGCAGCACCCGACGGAGCTCTGGGGCCAACGTCCTGACTTTC. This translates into CASSTRRSSGANVLTF. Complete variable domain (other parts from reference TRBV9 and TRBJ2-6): DSGVTQTPKHLITATGQRVTLRCSPRSGDLSVYWYQQSLDQGLQFLIQYYNGEERAKGNILERFSAQQFPDLHSELNLSSLELGDSALYFCASSTRRSSGANVLTFGAGSRLTVL.